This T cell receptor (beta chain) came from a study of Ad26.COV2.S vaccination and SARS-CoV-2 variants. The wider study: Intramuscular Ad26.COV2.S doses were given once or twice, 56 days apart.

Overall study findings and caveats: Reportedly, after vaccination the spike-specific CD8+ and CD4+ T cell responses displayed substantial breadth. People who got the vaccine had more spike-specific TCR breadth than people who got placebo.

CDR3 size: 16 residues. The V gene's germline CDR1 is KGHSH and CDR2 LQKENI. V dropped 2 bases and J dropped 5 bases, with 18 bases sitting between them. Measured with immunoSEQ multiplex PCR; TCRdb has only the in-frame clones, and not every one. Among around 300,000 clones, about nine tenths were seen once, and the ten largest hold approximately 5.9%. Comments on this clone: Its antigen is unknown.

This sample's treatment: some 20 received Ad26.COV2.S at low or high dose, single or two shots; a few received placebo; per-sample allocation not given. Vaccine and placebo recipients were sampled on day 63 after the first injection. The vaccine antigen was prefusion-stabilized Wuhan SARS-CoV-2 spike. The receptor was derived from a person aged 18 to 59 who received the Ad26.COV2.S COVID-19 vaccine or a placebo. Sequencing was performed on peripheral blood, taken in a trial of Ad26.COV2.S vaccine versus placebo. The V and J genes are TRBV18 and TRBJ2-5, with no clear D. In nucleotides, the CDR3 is TGTGCCAGCTCACCATACGGTATAAGGGTAAAGGAGACCCAGTACTTC. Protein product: CASSPYGIRVKETQYF.